The subject of this entry is one T cell receptor beta chain. Sequencing used immunoSEQ multiplex PCR; TCRdb keeps in-frame clones, though not all of them. The sample lists about 160,000 clones, just under 95% occurring once. This sample was taken from a study of control samples from healthy donors and cancer patients. The specimen sequenced was blood. This receptor was taken from a woman in her sixties or seventies in good health.

This chain's CDR3 is CASSLRETQYF. As DNA, the CDR3 is TGTGCCAGCAGCTTGCGAGAGACCCAGTACTTC. The chain links TRBV11-1 to TRBJ2-5, with D uncertain. Trimming removed 3 bases at V and 4 bases at J, with 3 bases between. CDR3 length: 11 residues. CDR1 is SGHAT and CDR2 is FQDESV in the germline V gene (reference sequence).